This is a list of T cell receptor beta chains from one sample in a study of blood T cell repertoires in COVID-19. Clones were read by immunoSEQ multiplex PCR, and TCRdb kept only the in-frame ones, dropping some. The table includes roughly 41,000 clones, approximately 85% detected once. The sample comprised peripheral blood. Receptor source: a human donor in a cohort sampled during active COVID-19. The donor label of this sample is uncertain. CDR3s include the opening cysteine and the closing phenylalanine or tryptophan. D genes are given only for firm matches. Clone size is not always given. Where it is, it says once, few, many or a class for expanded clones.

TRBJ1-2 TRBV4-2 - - TGTGCCAGCAGCCTTCCGGACAGAAACGGTAATGGCTACACCTTC CASSLPDRNGNGYTF
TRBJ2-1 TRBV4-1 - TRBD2 TGCGCCGGCAGCCCAAATCTAGCGGGGGCGTCTCGTAATGAGCAGTTCTTC CAGSPNLAGASRNEQFF
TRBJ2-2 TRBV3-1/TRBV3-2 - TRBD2 TGTGCCAGCAGCCGCGGGACTAGCGGAATCACCGGGGAGCTGTTTTTT CASSRGTSGITGELFF
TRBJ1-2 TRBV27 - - TGTGCCAGCAGTTCCCAGGGATTGAGCTATGGCTACACCTTC CASSSQGLSYGYTF
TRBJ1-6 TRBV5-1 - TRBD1 TGCGCCAGCAGCAGAGGTCGGGACAGGCAGTCATATAATTCACCCCTCCACTTT CASSRGRDRQSYNSPLHF
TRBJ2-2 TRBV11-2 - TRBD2 TGTGCCAGCAGCTTAGGTAGCGGGGGCCGGGAGCTGTTTTTT CASSLGSGGRELFF
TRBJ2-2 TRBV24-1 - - TGTGCCACCCAGGGGTACACCGGGGAGCTGTTTTTT CATQGYTGELFF
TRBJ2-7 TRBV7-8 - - TGTGCCAGCAGCTCTTCAGTTCACTACGAGCAGTACTTC CASSSSVHYEQYF
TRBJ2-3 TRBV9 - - TGTGCCAGCAGCGCGCACACCACCAGCACAGATACGCAGTATTTT CASSAHTTSTDTQYF
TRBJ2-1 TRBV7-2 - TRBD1 TGTGCCAGCAGCCTAGTGGGGACAGGGGGCGATGAGCAGTTCTTC CASSLVGTGGDEQFF
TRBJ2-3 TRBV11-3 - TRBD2 TGTGCCAGCAGCCATCTAGCGGGGGGGCCAGCAGATACGCAGTATTTT CASSHLAGGPADTQYF
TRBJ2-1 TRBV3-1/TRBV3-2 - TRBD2 TGTGCCAGCAGCGCCCGCGGGGGGGAGCAGTTCTTC CASSARGGEQFF
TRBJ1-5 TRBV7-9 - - TGTGCCAGCAGCCATACCACCCGGGGGTTTGGCAATCAGCCCCAGCATTTT CASSHTTRGFGNQPQHF
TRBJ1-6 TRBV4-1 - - TGCGCCAGCAGCCAAGACCAGGGAGGCCCCTTCGGGCCCCTCCACTTT CASSQDQGGPFGPLHF
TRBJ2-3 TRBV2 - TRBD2 TGTGCCAGCAGTGAGGGGACTAGGGGAGATACGCAGTATTTT CASSEGTRGDTQYF
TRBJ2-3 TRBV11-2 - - TGTGCCAGCAGCTTAAAGCTAGGGTCGGGGATGCAGTATTTT CASSLKLGSGMQYF
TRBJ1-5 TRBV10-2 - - TGCGCCAGCAGTCCTGAAACGGGGTTTAGCAATCAGCCCCAGCATTTT CASSPETGFSNQPQHF
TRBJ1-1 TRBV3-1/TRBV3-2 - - TGTGCCAGCAGCCCCCCGGGGGTTTTGAACACTGAAGCTTTCTTT CASSPPGVLNTEAFF
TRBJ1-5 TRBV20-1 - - TGCAGTGCTAGTGCAGGGGCCCTAAATCAGCCCCAGCATTTT CSASAGALNQPQHF
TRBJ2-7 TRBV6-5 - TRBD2 TGTGCCAGCAGTACTAGCGGACCATACGAGCAGTACTTC CASSTSGPYEQYF
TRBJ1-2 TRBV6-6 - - TGTGCCAGCTCCCCAGGGGAGCAAGGCTACACCTTC CASSPGEQGYTF
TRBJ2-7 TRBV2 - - TGTGCCAGCAGTGAAGAGGGGGACTACGAGCAGTACTTC CASSEEGDYEQYF
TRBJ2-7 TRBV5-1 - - TGCGCCAGCAGCCCGACAGCTAAAGGGGCTAGCGAGCAGTACTTC CASSPTAKGASEQYF
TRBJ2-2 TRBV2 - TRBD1 TGTGCCAGCAACAGGGGGAACACCGGGGAGCTGTTTTTT CASNRGNTGELFF
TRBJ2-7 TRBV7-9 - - TGTGCCAGCAGCTTAGCACTCGGGGTGGGATACGAGCAGTACTTC CASSLALGVGYEQYF
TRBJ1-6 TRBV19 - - TGTGCCAGCAGCAGGGAAGGGGGTAATTCACCCCTCCACTTT CASSREGGNSPLHF
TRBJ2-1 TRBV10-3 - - TGTGCCATCGCTGACAAGAACTACAATGAGCAGTTCTTC CAIADKNYNEQFF
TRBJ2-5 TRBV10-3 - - TGTGCCATCAGTGAGTCGATACAGGACGATCTTCGAGGGACCCAGTACTTC CAISESIQDDLRGTQYF
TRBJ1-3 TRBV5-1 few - TGCGCCAGCAGCTTGCGGGGGTTGGGAAACACCATATATTTT CASSLRGLGNTIYF
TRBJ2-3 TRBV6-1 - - TGTGCCAGCAGTGAGATTTCTACCAGGGGATGGGATACGCAGTATTTT CASSEISTRGWDTQYF
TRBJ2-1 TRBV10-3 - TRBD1 TGTGCCATCAGTGACAGGGACAGGGGTAGGGATGAGCAGTTCTTC CAISDRDRGRDEQFF
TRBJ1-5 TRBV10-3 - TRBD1 TGTGCCATTAAACAGGGGACACATCAGCCCCAGCATTTT CAIKQGTHQPQHF
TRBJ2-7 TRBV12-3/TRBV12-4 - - TGTGCCAGCAGCCAGGGGGGTTACGAGCAGTACTTC CASSQGGYEQYF
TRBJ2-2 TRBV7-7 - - TGTGCTAGCAGCTTAAGATCAGCCGGGGAGCTGTTTTTT CASSLRSAGELFF
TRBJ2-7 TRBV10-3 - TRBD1 TGTGCCATCAGATATGGGACAGACGCCTACGAGCAGTACTTC CAIRYGTDAYEQYF
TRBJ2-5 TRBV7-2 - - TGTGCCAGCAGCTTAGGGAGGAAGAAGCAAGAGACCCAGTACTTC CASSLGRKKQETQYF
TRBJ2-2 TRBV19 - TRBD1 TGTGCCAGTAGTCGAACAGGGGCGAACACCGGGGAGCTGTTTTTT CASSRTGANTGELFF
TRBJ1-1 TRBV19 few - TGTGCCAGTAGTATTGATTCTCCAGGGATCCTCTATTCCACTGAAGCTTTCTTT CASSIDSPGILYSTEAFF
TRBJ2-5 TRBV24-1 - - TGTGCCACCAGTGAGTCGACTAGTCGGTATGAGACCCAGTACTTC CATSESTSRYETQYF
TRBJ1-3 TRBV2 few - TGTGCCAGCAGTCTCTCCGACAGGAGAGGAAACACCATATATTTT CASSLSDRRGNTIYF
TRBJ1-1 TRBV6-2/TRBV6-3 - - TGTGCCAGCAGTCGGCCCAGGTCCACTGAAGCTTTCTTT CASSRPRSTEAFF
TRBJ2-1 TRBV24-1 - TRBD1 TGTGCCACCAGTGACTGGGGACAGGGAGCGAATGAGCAGTTCTTC CATSDWGQGANEQFF
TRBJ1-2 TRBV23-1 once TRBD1 TGCGCCAGCAGTCAATCACCCGGACAGGGAAGTTATGGCTACACCTTC CASSQSPGQGSYGYTF
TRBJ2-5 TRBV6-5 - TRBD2 TGTGCCAGCAGTTACTCGACTACGGGGGGAGAGACCCAGTACTTC CASSYSTTGGETQYF
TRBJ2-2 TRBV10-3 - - TGTGCCACTATTGACAGCCCGAACACCGGGGAGCTGTTTTTT CATIDSPNTGELFF
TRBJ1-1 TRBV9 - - TGTGCCAGCAGCCCCCGCCAGGGAATGAACACTGAAGCTTTCTTT CASSPRQGMNTEAFF
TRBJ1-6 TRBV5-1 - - TGCGCCAGCAGCTTGGGAACAGGTGACGGTTCACCCCTCCACTTT CASSLGTGDGSPLHF
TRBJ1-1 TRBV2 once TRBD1 TGTGCCAGCTCCCGACAGGGAGGTGAAGCTTTCTTT CASSRQGGEAFF
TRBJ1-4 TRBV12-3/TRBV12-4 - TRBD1 TGTGCCAGCAGTAGACAGGGGGCTGAAAAACTGTTTTTT CASSRQGAEKLFF
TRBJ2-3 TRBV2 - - TGTGCCAGCAGGGGGGGAGGCACAGATACGCAGTATTTT CASRGGGTDTQYF
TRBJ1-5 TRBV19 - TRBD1 TGTGCCAGTAGTCCAGCGAGGGGGCGGAGGGATCAGCCCCAGCATTTT CASSPARGRRDQPQHF
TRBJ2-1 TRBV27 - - TGTGCCAGCGCGGTTAGGGGGAATGAGCAGTTCTTC CASAVRGNEQFF
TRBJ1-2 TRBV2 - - TGTGCCAGCAGTGACGCCAGGGCCTACACCTTC CASSDARAYTF
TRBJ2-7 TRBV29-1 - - TGCAGCGTTGGGTCAGGGGTAATTTACGAGCAGTACTTC CSVGSGVIYEQYF
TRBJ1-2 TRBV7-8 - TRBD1 TGTGCCAGCAGCACCCGGACAGGGAGTCTTGGAGGCTACACCTTC CASSTRTGSLGGYTF
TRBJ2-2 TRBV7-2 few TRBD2 TGTGCCAGCAGCTTGAATAGCGGGGTGGGGGAGCTGTTTTTT CASSLNSGVGELFF
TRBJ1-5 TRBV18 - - TGTGCCAGCTCGGAGCTCGGGGGGCGTCAGCCCCAGCATTTT CASSELGGRQPQHF